This T cell receptor (beta chain) was sequenced during a study of T cells in localized non-small cell lung cancer. General observations from the study: Appearances in adjacent lung were noted for a median roughly 50 of the top 100 tumor clones.

The table came from immunoSEQ multiplex PCR; TCRdb's copy has only in-frame clones and leaves some out. Of about 46,000 clones listed, about 86% are singletons. Germline CDR1 ENHRY, CDR2 SYGVKD. Trimming took 3 bases from V and 3 from J; bases not matched to a gene: 13. CDR3 size: 17 residues. A remark on this clone: Its antigen is unidentified.

The clonotype comes from a man aged 35 to 70 with stage III lung adenocarcinoma. Material: peripheral blood mononuclear cells, obtained before any cancer treatment. The V and J genes are TRBV10-3 and TRBJ2-7; 8 nucleotides align to TRBD2. The CDR3 region is CAISDSGAIPPIYEQYF. The CDR3 DNA sequence: TGTGCCATCAGTGATAGCGGGGCCATACCGCCCATCTACGAGCAGTACTTC.